A selection of T cell receptor beta chains follows, all from one sample in a study of blood T cells in healthy people across ages. TCRdb reanalysed the 5' RACE reads using MiXCR and keeps one entry per CDR3 protein. Found here are fewer than 2,000,000 distinct CDR3 sequences, 30% to 40% of them singletons; the top ten hold about 11%. Specimen: blood. These receptors were obtained from a woman in her 30s in good health. The CDR3 runs from the conserved cysteine through the conserved F or W. The order of the fields is V gene, J gene, CDR3 protein.

V: TRBV25-1; J: TRBJ1-2; CDR3: CASSDPEGRWNYGYTF
V: TRBV4-1; J: TRBJ1-4; CDR3: CASTLTPGTGRFNEKLFF
V: TRBV9; J: TRBJ2-5; CDR3: CASSPRTGSQETPYF
V: TRBV7-9; J: TRBJ2-1; CDR3: CASSFRDSVLEEQFF
V: TRBV10-3; J: TRBJ2-1; CDR3: CAISEDPAYNEQFF
V: TRBV6-1; J: TRBJ1-1; CDR3: CASRTGGGGNTEAFF
V: TRBV5-1; J: TRBJ2-5; CDR3: CASSLTGRQETQYF
V: TRBV4-2; J: TRBJ2-3; CDR3: CASSQDRLAGVSDTQYF
V: TRBV11-3; J: TRBJ2-1; CDR3: CASSLSGLAHEQFF
V: TRBV6-1; J: TRBJ2-3; CDR3: CASSELARGQTTDTQYF
V: TRBV10-3; J: TRBJ2-7; CDR3: CAISENYEQYF
V: TRBV10-3; J: TRBJ2-3; CDR3: CAISVSWSTDTQYF
V: TRBV10-3; J: TRBJ2-5; CDR3: CAIGLAGGETQYF
V: TRBV7-2; J: TRBJ1-5; CDR3: CASSLERGRVQHF
V: TRBV18; J: TRBJ2-5; CDR3: CASSHGRTLGPQETQYF
V: TRBV28; J: TRBJ1-2; CDR3: CASSRGDRVGYGYTF
V: TRBV6-1; J: TRBJ2-7; CDR3: CASKGPQGRNQTSGRIREQYF
V: TRBV9; J: TRBJ1-1; CDR3: CASSVGQVGGEAFF
V: TRBV5-1; J: TRBJ1-1; CDR3: CASSLAGTVGGTEAFF
V: TRBV27; J: TRBJ2-7; CDR3: CASDRVLGEQYF
V: TRBV6-5; J: TRBJ2-1; CDR3: CASNGQKYVNEQFF
V: TRBV20-1; J: TRBJ2-1; CDR3: CSARGQGPYNEQFF
V: TRBV2; J: TRBJ1-2; CDR3: CASSDEEIGGYTF
V: TRBV6-1; J: TRBJ2-5; CDR3: CASSEVLAGETQYF
V: TRBV27; J: TRBJ2-3; CDR3: CASSTPARQGTDTQYF
V: TRBV29-1; J: TRBJ2-2; CDR3: CSVEGGQNTEELFF
V: TRBV6-1; J: TRBJ1-2; CDR3: CASSERQVYGYTF
V: TRBV9; J: TRBJ2-1; CDR3: CASSRSMDEQFF
V: TRBV4-2; J: TRBJ2-7; CDR3: CASSQGTPGEYEQYF
V: TRBV29-1; J: TRBJ1-2; CDR3: CSVGDRGVVGYTF
V: TRBV10-2; J: TRBJ2-3; CDR3: CASSVTREGADTQYF
V: TRBV28; J: TRBJ2-3; CDR3: CASSFPRPAGGSTDTQYF
V: TRBV20-1; J: TRBJ2-7; CDR3: CSARAWTGPPLEQYF
V: TRBV20-1; J: TRBJ2-3; CDR3: CSARDPSGGSPDTQYF
V: TRBV20-1; J: TRBJ2-3; CDR3: CSAHRGSGGYDTQYF
V: TRBV29-1; J: TRBJ1-2; CDR3: CSVEGRSAEDVYGYTF
V: TRBV29-1; J: TRBJ1-4; CDR3: CSVRETGRREKLFF
V: TRBV5-1; J: TRBJ2-3; CDR3: CASSLLFSTPTDTQYF
V: TRBV4-1; J: TRBJ1-1; CDR3: CASSPTEENTEAFF
V: TRBV7-2; J: TRBJ2-1; CDR3: CASSLVHSGRRYNEQFF
V: TRBV5-1; J: TRBJ2-5; CDR3: CASSFRQKETQYF